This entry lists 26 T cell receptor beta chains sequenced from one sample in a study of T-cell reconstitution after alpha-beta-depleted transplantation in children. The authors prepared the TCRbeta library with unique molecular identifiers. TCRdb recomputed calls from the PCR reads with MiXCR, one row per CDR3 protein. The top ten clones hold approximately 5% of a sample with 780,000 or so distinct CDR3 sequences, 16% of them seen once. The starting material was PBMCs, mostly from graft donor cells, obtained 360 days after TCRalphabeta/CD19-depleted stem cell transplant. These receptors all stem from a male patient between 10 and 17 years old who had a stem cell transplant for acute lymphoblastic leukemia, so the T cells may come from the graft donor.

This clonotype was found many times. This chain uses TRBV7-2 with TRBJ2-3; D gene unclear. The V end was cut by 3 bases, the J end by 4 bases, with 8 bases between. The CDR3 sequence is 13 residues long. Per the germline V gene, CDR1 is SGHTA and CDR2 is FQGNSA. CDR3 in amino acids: CASSFLVADTQYF. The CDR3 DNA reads TGTGCCAGCAGCTTTCTGGTCGCAGATACGCAGTATTTT.

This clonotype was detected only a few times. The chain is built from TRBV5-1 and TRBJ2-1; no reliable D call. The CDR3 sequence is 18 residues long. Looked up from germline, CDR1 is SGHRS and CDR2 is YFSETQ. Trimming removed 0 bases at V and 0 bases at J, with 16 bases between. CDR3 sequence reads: CASSLASPALSSYNEQFF. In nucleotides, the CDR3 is TGCGCCAGCAGCTTGGCCAGCCCAGCGCTGAGCTCCTACAATGAGCAGTTCTTC.

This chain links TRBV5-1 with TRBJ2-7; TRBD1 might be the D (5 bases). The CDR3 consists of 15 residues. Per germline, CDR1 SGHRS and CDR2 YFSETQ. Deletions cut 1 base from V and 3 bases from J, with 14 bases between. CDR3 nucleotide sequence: TGCGCCAGCAGCTTGTTTAGGGGAATCGACTACGAGCAGTACTTC. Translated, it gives CASSLFRGIDYEQYF. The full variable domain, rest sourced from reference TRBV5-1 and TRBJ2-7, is KAGVTQTPRYLIKTRGQQVTLSCSPISGHRSVSWYQQTPGQGLQFLFEYFSETQRNKGNFPGRFSGRQFSNSRSEMNVSTLELGDSALYLCASSLFRGIDYEQYFGPGTRLTVT.

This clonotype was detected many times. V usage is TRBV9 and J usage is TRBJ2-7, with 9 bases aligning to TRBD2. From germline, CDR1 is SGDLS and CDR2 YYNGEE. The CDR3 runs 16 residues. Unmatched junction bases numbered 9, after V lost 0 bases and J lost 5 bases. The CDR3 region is CASSVGASGIDHEQYF. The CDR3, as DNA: TGTGCCAGCAGCGTAGGCGCTAGCGGGATAGATCACGAGCAGTACTTC. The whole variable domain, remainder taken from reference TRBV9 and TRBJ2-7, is DSGVTQTPKHLITATGQRVTLRCSPRSGDLSVYWYQQSLDQGLQFLIQYYNGEERAKGNILERFSAQQFPDLHSELNLSSLELGDSALYFCASSVGASGIDHEQYFGPGTRLTVT.

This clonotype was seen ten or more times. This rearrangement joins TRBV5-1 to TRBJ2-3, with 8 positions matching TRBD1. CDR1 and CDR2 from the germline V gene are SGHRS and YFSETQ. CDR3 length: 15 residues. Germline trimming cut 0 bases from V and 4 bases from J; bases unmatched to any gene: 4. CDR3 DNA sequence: TGCGCCAGCAGCTTGGACAGGGGGTTGCCAGATACGCAGTATTTT. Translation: CASSLDRGLPDTQYF.

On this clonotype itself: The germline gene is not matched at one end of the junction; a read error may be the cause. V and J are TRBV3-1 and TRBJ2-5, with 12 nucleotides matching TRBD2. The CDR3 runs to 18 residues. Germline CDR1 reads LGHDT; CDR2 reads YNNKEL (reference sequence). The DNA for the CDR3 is TGTACCAGCAGCCCTGTGGGCTGGGGACTAGCGGGCCAAGAGACCCAGTACTTC. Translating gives CTSSPVGWGLAGQETQYF.

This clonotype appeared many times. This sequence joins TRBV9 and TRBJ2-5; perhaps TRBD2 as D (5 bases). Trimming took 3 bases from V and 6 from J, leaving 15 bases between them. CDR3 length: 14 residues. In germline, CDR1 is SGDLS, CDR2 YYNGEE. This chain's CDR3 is CASSARPGEQTQYF. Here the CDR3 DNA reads TGTGCCAGCAGCGCCCGCCCCGGGGAGCAGACCCAGTACTTC.

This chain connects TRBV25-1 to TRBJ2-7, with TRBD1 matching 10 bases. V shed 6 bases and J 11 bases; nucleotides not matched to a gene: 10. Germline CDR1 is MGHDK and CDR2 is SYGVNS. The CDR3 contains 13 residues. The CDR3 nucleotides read TGTGCCAGCAGCTCTCTCCGGGACAGGGGCAAGTACTTC. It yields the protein CASSSLRDRGKYF.

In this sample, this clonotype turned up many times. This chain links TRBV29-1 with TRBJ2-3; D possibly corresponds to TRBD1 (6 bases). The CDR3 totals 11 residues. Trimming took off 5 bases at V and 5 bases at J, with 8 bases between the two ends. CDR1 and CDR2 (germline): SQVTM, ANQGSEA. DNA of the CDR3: TGCAGCGTTCTAGGGGGAGATACGCAGTATTTT. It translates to CSVLGGDTQYF.

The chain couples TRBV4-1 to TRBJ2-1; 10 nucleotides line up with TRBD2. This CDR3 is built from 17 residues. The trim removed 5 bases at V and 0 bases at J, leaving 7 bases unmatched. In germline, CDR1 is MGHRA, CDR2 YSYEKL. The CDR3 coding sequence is TGCGCCAGCAGCAAGGGACTAGCGAGGAGCTCCTACAATGAGCAGTTCTTC. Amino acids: CASSKGLARSSYNEQFF.

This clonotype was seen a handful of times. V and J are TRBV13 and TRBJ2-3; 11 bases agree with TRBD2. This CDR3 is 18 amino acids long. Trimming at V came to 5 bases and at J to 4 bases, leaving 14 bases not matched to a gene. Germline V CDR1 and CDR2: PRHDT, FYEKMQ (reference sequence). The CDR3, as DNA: TGTGCCAGCAGCGCACCGACTACTAGCGGGAGAGGCGCAGATACGCAGTATTTT. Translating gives CASSAPTTSGRGADTQYF.

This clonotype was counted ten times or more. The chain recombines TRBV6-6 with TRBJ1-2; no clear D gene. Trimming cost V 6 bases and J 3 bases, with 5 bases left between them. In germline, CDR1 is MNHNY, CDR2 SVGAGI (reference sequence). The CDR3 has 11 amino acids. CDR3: CASRLDYGYTF. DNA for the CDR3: TGTGCCAGCAGACTCGACTATGGCTACACCTTC.

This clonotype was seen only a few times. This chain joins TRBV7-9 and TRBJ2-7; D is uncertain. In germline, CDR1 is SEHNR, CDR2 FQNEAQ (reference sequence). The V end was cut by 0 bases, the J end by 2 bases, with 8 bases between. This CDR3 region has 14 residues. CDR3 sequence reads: CASSLAYGAYEQYF. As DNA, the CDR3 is TGTGCCAGCAGCTTAGCGTACGGAGCCTACGAGCAGTACTTC.

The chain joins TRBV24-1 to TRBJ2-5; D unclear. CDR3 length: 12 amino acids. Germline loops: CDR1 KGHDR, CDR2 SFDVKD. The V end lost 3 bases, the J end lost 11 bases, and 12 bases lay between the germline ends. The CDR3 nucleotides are TGTGCCACCAGTGATCCTATTGAAAATCAGTACTTC. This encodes CATSDPIENQYF.

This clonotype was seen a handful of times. For the CDR3, the DNA is TGTGCCACCAGTGATTTAGCGGGAGAGGCCACAGATACGCAGTATTTT. Its protein product is CATSDLAGEATDTQYF. The chain uses TRBV24-1 and TRBJ2-3, with TRBD2 identical over 8 bases. J gave up 2 bases and V 1 base, and 4 bases lay outside the gene matches. This CDR3 has 16 residues. Per the germline V gene, CDR1 is KGHDR and CDR2 is SFDVKD.

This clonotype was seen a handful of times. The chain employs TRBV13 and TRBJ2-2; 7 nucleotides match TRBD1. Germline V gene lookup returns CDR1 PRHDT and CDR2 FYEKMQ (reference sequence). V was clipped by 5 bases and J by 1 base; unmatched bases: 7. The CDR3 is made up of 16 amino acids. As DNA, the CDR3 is TGTGCCAGCAGCCCCTATTGGACAGGGAACACCGGGGAGCTGTTTTTT. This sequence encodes CASSPYWTGNTGELFF.

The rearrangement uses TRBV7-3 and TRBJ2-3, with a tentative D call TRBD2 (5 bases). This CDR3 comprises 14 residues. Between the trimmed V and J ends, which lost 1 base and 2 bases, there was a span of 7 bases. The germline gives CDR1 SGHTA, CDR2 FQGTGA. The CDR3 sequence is CASSLIAHTDTQYF. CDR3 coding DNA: TGTGCCAGCAGCTTAATAGCGCACACAGATACGCAGTATTTT.

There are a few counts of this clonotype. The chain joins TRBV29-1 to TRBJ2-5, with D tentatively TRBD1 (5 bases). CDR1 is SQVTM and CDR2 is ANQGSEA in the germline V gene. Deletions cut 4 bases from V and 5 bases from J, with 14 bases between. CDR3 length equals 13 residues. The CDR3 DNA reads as TGCAGCGTTGCTCAGGGCCTACGGGAGACCCAGTACTTC. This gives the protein CSVAQGLRETQYF.

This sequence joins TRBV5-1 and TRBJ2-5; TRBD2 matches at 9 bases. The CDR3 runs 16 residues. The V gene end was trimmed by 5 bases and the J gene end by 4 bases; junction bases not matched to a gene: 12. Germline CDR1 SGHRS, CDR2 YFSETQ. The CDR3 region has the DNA TGCGCCAGCAGATATAGCGGGAGCGGAGGGGGAGAGACCCAGTACTTC. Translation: CASRYSGSGGGETQYF.

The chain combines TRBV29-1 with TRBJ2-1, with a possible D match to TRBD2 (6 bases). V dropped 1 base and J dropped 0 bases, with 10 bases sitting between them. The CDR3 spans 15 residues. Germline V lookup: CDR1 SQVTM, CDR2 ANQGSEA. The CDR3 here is CSVEGEVGSYNEQFF. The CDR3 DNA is TGCAGCGTTGAAGGGGAGGTCGGCTCCTACAATGAGCAGTTCTTC.

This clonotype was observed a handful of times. The CDR3 loop reads CASSPQTGWGADTDTQYF. CDR3 sequence (DNA): TGCGCCAGCAGCCCGCAGACGGGATGGGGGGCGGACACAGATACGCAGTATTTT. This chain joins TRBV5-1 and TRBJ2-3; either TRBD1 or TRBD2 may fit D (6 bases each). The CDR3 consists of 18 residues. The germline gives CDR1 SGHRS, CDR2 YFSETQ. V gave up 4 bases and J gave up 2 bases, with 23 bases separating them.

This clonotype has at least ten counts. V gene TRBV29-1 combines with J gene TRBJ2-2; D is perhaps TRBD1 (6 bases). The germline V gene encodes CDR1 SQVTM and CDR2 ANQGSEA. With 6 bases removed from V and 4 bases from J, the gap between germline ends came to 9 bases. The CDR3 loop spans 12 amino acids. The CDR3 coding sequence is TGCAGCGTCCCGACAGGCACCGGGGAGCTGTTTTTT. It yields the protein CSVPTGTGELFF.

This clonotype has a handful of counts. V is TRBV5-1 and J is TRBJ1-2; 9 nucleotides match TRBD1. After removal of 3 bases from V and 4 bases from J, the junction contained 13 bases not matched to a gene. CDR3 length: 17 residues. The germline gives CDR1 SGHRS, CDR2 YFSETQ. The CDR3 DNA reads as TGCGCCAGCAGCTCCTTTCCGGGGACAGGGAGAGGCTATGGCTACACCTTC. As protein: CASSSFPGTGRGYGYTF. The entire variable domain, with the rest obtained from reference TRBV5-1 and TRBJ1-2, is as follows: KAGVTQTPRYLIKTRGQQVTLSCSPISGHRSVSWYQQTPGQGLQFLFEYFSETQRNKGNFPGRFSGRQFSNSRSEMNVSTLELGDSALYLCASSSFPGTGRGYGYTFGSGTRLTVV.

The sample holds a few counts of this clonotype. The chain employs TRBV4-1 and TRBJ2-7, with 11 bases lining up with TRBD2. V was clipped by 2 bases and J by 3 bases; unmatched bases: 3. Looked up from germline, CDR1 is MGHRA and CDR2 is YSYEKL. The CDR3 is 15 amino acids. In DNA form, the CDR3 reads TGCGCCAGCAGCCAATTGACTAGCGGGAACTACGAGCAGTACTTC. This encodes CASSQLTSGNYEQYF.

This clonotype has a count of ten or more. The CDR3 here is CASSLRGSANEQFF. The CDR3 region has the DNA TGTGCCAGCAGTTTGCGGGGTTCGGCGAATGAGCAGTTCTTC. V and J are TRBV12-3 or TRBV12-4 and TRBJ2-1; D is perhaps TRBD2 (6 bases). CDR3 length equals 14 residues. V lost 3 bases, J lost 7 bases, and 13 bases lay in between.

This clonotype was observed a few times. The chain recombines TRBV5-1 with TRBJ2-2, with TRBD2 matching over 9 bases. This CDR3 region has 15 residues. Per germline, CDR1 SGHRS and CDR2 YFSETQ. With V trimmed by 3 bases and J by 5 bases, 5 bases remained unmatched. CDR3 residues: CASSWLAGVTGELFF. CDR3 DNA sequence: TGCGCCAGCAGCTGGTTAGCGGGAGTTACCGGGGAGCTGTTTTTT.